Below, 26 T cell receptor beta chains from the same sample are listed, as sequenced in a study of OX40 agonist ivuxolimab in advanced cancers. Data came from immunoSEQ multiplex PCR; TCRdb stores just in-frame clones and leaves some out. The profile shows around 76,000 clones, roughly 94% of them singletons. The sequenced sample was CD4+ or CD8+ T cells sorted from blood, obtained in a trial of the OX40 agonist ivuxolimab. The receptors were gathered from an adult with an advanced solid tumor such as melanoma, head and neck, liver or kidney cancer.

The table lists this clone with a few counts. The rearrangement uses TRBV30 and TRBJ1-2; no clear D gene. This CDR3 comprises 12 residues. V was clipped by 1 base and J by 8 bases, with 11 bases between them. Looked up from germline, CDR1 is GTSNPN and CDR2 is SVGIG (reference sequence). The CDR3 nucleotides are TGTGCCTGGAGTGGAGGGCACCCGGGCTACACCTTC. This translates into CAWSGGHPGYTF.

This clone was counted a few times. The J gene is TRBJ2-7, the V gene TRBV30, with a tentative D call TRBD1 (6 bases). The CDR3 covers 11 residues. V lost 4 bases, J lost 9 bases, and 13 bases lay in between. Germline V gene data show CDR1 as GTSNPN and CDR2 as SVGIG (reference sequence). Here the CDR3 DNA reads TGTGCCTGGACCCTCGACAGGACGCAGTACTTC. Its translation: CAWTLDRTQYF.

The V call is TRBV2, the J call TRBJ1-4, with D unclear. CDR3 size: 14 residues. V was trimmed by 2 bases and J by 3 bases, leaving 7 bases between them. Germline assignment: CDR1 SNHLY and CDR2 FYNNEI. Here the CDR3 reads CASSELGSNEKLFF. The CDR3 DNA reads TGTGCCAGCAGTGAATTGGGATCTAATGAAAAACTGTTTTTT. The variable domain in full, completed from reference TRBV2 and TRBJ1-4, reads EPEVTQTPSHQVTQMGQEVILRCVPISNHLYFYWYRQILGQKVEFLVSFYNNEISEKSEIFDDQFSVERPDGSNFTLKIRSTKLEDSAMYFCASSELGSNEKLFFGSGTQLSVL.

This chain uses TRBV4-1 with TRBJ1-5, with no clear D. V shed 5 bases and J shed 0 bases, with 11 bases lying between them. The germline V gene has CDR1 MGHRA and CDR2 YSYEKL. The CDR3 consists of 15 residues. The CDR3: CASSRAGNSNQPQHF. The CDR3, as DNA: TGCGCCAGCAGCAGGGCGGGGAATAGCAATCAGCCCCAGCATTTT.

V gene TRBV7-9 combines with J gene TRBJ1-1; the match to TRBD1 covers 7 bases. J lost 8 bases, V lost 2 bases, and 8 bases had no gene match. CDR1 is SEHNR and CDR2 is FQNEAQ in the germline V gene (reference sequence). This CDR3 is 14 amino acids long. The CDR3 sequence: CASSLIGQAAEAFF. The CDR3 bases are TGTGCCAGCAGCTTAATTGGACAGGCAGCGGAAGCTTTCTTT.

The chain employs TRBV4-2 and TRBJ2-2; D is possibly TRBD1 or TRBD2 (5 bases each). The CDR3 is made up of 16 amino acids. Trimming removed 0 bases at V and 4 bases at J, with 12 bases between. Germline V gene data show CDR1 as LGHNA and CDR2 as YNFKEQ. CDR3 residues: CASSQEVGAVTGELFF. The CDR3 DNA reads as TGTGCCAGCAGCCAAGAAGTCGGGGCTGTCACCGGGGAGCTGTTTTTT.

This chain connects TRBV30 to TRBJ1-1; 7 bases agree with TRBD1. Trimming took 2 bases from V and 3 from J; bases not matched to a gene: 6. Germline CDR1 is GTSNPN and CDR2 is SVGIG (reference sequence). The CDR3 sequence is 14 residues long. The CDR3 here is CAWSFSGGYTEAFF. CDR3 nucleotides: TGTGCCTGGAGTTTCTCAGGGGGTTACACTGAAGCTTTCTTT.

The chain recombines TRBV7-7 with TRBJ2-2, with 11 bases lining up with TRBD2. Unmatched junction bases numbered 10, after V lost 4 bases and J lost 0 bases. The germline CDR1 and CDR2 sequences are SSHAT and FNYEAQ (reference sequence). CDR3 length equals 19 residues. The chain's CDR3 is CASSSWLAGGLANTGELFF. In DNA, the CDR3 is TGTGCCAGCAGCTCCTGGCTAGCGGGGGGTCTCGCGAACACCGGGGAGCTGTTTTTT.

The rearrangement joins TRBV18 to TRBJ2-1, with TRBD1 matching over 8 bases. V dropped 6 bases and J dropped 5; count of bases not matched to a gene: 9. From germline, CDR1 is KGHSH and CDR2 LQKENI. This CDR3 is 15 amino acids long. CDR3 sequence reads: CASSPEADRDNEQFF. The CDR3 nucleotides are TGTGCCAGCTCTCCGGAGGCGGACAGGGACAATGAGCAGTTCTTC.

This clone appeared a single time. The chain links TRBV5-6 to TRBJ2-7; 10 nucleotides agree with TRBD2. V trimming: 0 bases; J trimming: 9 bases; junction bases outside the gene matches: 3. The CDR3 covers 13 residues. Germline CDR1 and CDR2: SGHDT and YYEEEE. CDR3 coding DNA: TGTGCCAGCAGCTTGGTGACTAGCGGGCCGCAGTACTTC. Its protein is CASSLVTSGPQYF.

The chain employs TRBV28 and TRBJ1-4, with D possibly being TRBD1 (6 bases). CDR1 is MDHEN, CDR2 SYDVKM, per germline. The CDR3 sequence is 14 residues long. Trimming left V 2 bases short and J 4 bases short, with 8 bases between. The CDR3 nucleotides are TGTGCCAGCAGTTTAAGGACAGTTAATGAAAAACTGTTTTTT. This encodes CASSLRTVNEKLFF.

CDR3 sequence (DNA): TGTGCCAGCAGCTTAGCATGGGGGCTGAGTGGTAATGAGCAGTTCTTC. Translation gives CASSLAWGLSGNEQFF. The chain has TRBV7-9 and TRBJ2-1; D possibly corresponds to TRBD1 (6 bases). CDR1 SEHNR and CDR2 FQNEAQ come from the germline V gene (reference sequence). The CDR3 consists of 16 residues. V shed 0 bases and J shed 7 bases, with 16 bases lying between them.

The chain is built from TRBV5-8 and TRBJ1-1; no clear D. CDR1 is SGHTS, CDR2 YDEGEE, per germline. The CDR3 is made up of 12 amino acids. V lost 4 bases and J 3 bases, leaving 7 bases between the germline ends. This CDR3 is CASSRGYTEAFF. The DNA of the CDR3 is TGTGCCAGCAGCCGGGGTTACACTGAAGCTTTCTTT. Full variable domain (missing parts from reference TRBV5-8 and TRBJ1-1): EAGVTQSPTHLIKTRGQQATLRCSPISGHTSVYWYQQALGLGLQFLLWYDEGEERNRGNFPPRFSGRQFPNYSSELNVNALELEDSALYLCASSRGYTEAFFGQGTRLTVV.

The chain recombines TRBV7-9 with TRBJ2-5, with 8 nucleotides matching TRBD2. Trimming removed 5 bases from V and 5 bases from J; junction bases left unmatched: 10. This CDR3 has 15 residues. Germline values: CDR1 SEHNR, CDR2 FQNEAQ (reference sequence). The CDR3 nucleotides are TGTGCCAGCAGCGTGAGCGGGGGCCCCGGGGAGACCCAGTACTTC. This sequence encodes CASSVSGGPGETQYF.

This chain's CDR3 is CASSFGGTNYEQYF. The CDR3 bases are TGTGCCAGCAGCTTCGGCGGGACGAACTACGAGCAGTACTTC. The chain combines TRBV5-4 with TRBJ2-7; possibly TRBD2 for D (6 bases). The germline V gene encodes CDR1 SGHNT and CDR2 YYREEE (reference sequence). V was clipped by 2 bases and J by 3 bases, with 12 bases between them. CDR3 length: 14 amino acids.

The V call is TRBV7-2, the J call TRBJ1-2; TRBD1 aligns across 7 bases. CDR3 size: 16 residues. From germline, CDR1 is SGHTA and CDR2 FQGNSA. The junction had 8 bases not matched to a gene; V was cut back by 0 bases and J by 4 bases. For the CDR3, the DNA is TGTGCCAGCAGCTTAGCGTTGGCAGGGGGGAGCTATGGCTACACCTTC. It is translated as CASSLALAGGSYGYTF. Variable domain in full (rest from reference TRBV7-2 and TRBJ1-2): GAGVSQSPSNKVTEKGKDVELRCDPISGHTALYWYRQSLGQGLEFLIYFQGNSAPDKSGLPSDRFSAERTGGSVSTLTIQRTQQEDSAVYLCASSLALAGGSYGYTFGSGTRLTVV.

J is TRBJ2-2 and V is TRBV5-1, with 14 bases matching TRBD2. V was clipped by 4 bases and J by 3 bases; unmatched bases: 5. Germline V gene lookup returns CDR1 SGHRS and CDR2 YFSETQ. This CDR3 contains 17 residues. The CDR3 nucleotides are TGCGCCAGCAGCCCAGGGACTAGCGGGGGCTACACCGGGGAGCTGTTTTTT. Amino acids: CASSPGTSGGYTGELFF.

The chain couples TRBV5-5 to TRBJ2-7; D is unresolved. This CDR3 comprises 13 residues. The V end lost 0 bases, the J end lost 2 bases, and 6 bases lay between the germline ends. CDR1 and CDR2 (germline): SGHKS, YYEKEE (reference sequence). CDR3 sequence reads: CASSLGIAYEQYF. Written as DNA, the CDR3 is TGTGCCAGCAGCTTGGGGATAGCCTACGAGCAGTACTTC.

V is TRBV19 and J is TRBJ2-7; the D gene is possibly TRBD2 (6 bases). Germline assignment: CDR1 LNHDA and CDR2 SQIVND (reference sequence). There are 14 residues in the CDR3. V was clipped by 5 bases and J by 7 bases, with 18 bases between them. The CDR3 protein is CASSPLGGSWEQYF. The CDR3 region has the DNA TGTGCCAGTAGTCCCCTCGGGGGTTCCTGGGAGCAGTACTTC. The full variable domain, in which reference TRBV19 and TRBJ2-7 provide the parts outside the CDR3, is DGGITQSPKYLFRKEGQNVTLSCEQNLNHDAMYWYRQDPGQGLRLIYYSQIVNDFQKGDIAEGYSVSREKKESFPLTVTSAQKNPTAFYLCASSPLGGSWEQYFGPGTRLTVT.

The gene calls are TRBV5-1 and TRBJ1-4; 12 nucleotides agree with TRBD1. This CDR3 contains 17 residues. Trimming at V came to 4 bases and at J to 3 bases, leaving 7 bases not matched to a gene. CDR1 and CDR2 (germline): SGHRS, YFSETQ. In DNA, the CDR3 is TGCGCCAGCAGCACCGGGACAGGGGGCATGGCTAATGAAAAACTGTTTTTT. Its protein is CASSTGTGGMANEKLFF.

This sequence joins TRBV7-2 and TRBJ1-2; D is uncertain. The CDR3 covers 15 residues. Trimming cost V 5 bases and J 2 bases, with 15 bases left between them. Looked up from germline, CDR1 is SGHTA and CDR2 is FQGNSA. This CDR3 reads CASSPSRNGNYGYTF. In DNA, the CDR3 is TGTGCCAGCAGCCCCAGCAGGAATGGAAACTATGGCTACACCTTC.

CDR3 residues: CASSYTGLREKLFF. In DNA form, the CDR3 reads TGTGCCAGCAGCTATACAGGGCTACGTGAAAAACTGTTTTTT. The chain carries TRBV27 and TRBJ1-4; D is possibly TRBD1 (6 bases). This CDR3 is built from 14 residues. The germline V gene encodes CDR1 MNHEY and CDR2 SMNVEV (reference sequence). With 6 bases removed from V and 7 bases from J, the gap between germline ends came to 15 bases. Full variable domain (rest looked up from reference TRBV27 and TRBJ1-4): EAQVTQNPRYLITVTGKKLTVTCSQNMNHEYMSWYRQDPGLGLRQIYYSMNVEVTDKGDVPEGYKVSRKEKRNFPLILESPSPNQTSLYFCASSYTGLREKLFFGSGTQLSVL.

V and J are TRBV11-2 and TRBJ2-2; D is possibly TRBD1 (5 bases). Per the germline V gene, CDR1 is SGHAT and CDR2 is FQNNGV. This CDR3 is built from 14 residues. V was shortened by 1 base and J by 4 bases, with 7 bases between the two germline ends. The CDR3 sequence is CASSLGQGTGELFF. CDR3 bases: TGTGCCAGCAGCTTAGGGCAGGGCACCGGGGAGCTGTTTTTT.

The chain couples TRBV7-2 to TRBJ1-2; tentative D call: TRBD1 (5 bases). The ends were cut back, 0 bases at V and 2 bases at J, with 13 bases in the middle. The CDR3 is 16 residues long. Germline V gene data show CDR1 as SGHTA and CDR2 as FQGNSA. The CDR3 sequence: CASSLARGSHNYGYTF. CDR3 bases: TGTGCCAGCAGCTTAGCGCGGGGGTCCCACAACTATGGCTACACCTTC.

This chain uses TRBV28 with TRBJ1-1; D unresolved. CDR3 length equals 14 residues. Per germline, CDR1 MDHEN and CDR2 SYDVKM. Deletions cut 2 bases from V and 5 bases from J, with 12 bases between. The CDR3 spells CASSLVRAGTEAFF. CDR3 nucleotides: TGTGCCAGCAGTTTAGTCCGAGCGGGGACTGAAGCTTTCTTT.

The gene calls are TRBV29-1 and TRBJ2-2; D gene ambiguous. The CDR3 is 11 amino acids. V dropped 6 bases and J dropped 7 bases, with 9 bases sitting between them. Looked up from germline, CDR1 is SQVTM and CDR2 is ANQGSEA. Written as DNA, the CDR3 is TGCAGCGTAGTAGGCGGCGGGGAGCTGTTTTTT. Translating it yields CSVVGGGELFF.